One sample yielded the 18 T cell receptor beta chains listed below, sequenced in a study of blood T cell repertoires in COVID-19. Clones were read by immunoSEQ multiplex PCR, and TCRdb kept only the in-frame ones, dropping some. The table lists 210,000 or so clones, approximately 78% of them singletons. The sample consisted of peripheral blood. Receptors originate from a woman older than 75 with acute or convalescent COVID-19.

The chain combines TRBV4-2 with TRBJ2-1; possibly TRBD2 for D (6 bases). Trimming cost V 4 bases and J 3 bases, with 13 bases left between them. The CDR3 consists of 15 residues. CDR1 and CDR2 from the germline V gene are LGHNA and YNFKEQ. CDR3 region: CASSRNGGNYNEQFF. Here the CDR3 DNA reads TGTGCCAGCAGCCGGAATGGGGGGAACTACAATGAGCAGTTCTTC.

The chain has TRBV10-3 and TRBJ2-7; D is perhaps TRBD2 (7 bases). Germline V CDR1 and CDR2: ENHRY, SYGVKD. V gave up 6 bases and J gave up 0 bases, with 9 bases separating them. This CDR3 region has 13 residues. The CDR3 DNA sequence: TGTGCCATCAGAGGGGGGGTCTCCTACGAGCAGTACTTC. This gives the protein CAIRGGVSYEQYF.

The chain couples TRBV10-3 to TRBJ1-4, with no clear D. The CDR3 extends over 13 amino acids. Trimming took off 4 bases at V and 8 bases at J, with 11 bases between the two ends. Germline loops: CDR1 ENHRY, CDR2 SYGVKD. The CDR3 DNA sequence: TGTGCCATCAGTGCGGGAGCCGGAGAAAAACTGTTTTTT. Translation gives CAISAGAGEKLFF.

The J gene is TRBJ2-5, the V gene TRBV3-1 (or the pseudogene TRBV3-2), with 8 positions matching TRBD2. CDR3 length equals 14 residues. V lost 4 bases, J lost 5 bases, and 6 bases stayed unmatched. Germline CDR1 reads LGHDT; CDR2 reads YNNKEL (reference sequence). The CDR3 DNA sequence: TGTGCCAGCAGCCCCCGGGGGGGCCGGGAGACCCAGTACTTC. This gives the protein CASSPRGGRETQYF.

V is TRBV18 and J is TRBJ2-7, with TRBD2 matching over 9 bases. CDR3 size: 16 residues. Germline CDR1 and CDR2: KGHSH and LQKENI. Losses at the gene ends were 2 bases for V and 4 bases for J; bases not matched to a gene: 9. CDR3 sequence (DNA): TGTGCCAGCTCACCAACGCTAGCGGGGCAAGGTTACGAGCAGTACTTC. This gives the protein CASSPTLAGQGYEQYF.

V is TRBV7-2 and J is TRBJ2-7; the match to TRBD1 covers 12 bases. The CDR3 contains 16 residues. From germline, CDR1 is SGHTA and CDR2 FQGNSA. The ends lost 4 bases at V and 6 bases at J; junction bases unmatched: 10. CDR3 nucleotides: TGTGCCAGCAGCTGGAGAGGGACAGGGGGCGTAGGCGAGCAGTACTTC. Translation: CASSWRGTGGVGEQYF.

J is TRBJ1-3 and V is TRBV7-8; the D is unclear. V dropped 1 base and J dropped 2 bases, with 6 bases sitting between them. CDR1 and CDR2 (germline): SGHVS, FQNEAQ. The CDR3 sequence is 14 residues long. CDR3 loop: CASSLVGAGNTIYF. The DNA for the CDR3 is TGTGCCAGCAGCTTAGTGGGAGCTGGAAACACCATATATTTT. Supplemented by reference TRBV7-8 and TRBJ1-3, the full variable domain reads GAGVSQSPRYKVAKRGQDVALRCDPISGHVSLFWYQQALGQGPEFLTYFQNEAQLDKSGLPSDRFFAERPEGSVSTLKIQRTQQEDSAVYLCASSLVGAGNTIYFGEGSWLTVV.

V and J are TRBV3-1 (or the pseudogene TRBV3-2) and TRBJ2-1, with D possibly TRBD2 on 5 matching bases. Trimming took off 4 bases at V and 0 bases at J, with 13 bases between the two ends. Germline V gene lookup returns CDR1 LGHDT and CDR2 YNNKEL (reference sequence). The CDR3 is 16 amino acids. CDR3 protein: CASSPMDGGSYNEQFF. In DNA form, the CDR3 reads TGTGCCAGCAGCCCTATGGACGGAGGCTCCTACAATGAGCAGTTCTTC.

CDR3 in DNA: TGTGCCTGGAGTCTGGGACAGGGGGTTTACACCATATATTTT. This translates into CAWSLGQGVYTIYF. The chain links TRBV30 to TRBJ1-3; 11 bases map to TRBD1. Germline CDR1 GTSNPN, CDR2 SVGIG (reference sequence). There are 14 residues in the CDR3. V lost 2 bases and J lost 8; bases outside the gene matches: 5. The full variable domain, completed using reference TRBV30 and TRBJ1-3, is SQTIHQWPATLVQPVGSPLSLECTVEGTSNPNLYWYRQAAGRGLQLLFYSVGIGQISSEVPQNLSASRPQDRQFILSSKKLLLSDSGFYLCAWSLGQGVYTIYFGEGSWLTVV.

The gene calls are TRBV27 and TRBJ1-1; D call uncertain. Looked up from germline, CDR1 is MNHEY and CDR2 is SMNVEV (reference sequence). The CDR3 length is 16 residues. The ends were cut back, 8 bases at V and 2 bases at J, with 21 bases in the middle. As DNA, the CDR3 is TGTGCCAGCCATCATGGCGTATATACAGTTAACACTGAAGCTTTCTTT. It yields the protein CASHHGVYTVNTEAFF.

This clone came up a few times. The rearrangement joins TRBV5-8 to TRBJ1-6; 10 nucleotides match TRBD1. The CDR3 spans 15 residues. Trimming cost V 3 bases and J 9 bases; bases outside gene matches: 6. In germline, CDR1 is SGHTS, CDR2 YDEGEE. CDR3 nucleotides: TGTGCCAGCAGCTCGACCGGGACAGGGGTTTCACCCCTCCACTTT. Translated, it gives CASSSTGTGVSPLHF.

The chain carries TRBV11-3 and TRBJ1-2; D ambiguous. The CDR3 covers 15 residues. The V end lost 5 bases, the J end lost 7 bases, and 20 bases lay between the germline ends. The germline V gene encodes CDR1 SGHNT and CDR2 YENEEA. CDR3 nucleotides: TGTGCCAGCAGCACCCTGGGAGGGTCTCTCTCTGGCTACACCTTC. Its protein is CASSTLGGSLSGYTF. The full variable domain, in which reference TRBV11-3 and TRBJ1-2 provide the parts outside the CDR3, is EAGVVQSPRYKIIEKKQPVAFWCNPISGHNTLYWYLQNLGQGPELLIRYENEEAVDDSQLPKDRFSAERLKGVDSTLKIQPAELGDSAVYLCASSTLGGSLSGYTFGSGTRLTVV.

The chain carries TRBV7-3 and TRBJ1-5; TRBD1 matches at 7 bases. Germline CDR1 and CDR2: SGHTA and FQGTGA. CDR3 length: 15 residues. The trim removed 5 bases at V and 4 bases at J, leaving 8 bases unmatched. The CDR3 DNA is TGTGCCAGCAGCGACAAGGAACAGGGGAATCAGCCCCAGCATTTT. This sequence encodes CASSDKEQGNQPQHF.

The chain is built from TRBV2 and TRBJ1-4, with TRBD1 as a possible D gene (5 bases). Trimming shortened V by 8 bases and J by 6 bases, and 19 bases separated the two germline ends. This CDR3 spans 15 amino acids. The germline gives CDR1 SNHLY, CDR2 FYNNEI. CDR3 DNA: TGTGCCAGCCTCTCCGCGGGGGGAGTTTATGAAAAACTGTTTTTT. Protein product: CASLSAGGVYEKLFF.

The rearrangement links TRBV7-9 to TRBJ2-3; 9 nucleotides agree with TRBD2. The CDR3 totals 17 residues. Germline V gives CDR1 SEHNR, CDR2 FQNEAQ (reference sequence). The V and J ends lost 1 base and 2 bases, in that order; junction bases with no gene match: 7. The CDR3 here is CASSLGASGASTDTQYF. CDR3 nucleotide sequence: TGTGCCAGCAGCTTAGGGGCTAGCGGGGCATCCACAGATACGCAGTATTTT.

The CDR3 loop is CASSQERAGDYGYTF. Here the CDR3 DNA reads TGCGCCAGCAGCCAAGAGCGGGCAGGGGACTATGGCTACACCTTC. The V call is TRBV4-3, the J call TRBJ1-2; a weak D match, TRBD1 (6 bases). The CDR3 spans 15 residues. Looked up from germline, CDR1 is LGHNA and CDR2 is YSLEER. Trimming removed 0 bases at V and 3 bases at J, with 11 bases between.

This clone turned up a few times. The CDR3 DNA reads TGCGCCAGCCGCGACAGGGAAACCATTAATTCACCCCTCCACTTT. It encodes CASRDRETINSPLHF. J is TRBJ1-6 and V is TRBV10-2; 7 bases line up with TRBD1. The CDR3 consists of 15 residues. Trimming at V came to 8 bases and at J to 6 bases, leaving 10 bases not matched to a gene. Germline CDR1 reads WSHSY; CDR2 reads SAAADI.

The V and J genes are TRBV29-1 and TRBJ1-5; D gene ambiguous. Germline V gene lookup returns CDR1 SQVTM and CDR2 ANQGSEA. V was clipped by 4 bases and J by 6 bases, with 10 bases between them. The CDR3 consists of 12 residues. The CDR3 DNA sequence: TGCAGCGTTGCCATGACGGGTCAGCCCCAGCATTTT. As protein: CSVAMTGQPQHF.